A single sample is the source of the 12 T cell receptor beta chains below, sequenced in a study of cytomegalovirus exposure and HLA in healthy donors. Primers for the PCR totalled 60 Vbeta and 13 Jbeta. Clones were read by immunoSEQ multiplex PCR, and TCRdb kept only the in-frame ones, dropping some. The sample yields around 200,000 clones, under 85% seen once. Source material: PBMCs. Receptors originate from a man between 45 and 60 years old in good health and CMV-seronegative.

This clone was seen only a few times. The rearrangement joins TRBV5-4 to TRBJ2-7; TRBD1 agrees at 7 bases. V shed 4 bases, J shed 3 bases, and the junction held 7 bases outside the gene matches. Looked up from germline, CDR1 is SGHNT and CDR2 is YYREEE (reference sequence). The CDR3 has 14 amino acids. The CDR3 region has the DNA TGTGCCAGCAGCCAAGGGACAGACTACTACGAGCAGTACTTC. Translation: CASSQGTDYYEQYF.

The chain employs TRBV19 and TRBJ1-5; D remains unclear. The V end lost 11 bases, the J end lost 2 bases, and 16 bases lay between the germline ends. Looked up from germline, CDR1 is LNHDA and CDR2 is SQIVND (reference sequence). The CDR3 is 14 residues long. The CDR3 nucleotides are TGTGCCGCCTATACGGGATACGGCAATCAGCCCCAGCATTTT. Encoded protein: CAAYTGYGNQPQHF.

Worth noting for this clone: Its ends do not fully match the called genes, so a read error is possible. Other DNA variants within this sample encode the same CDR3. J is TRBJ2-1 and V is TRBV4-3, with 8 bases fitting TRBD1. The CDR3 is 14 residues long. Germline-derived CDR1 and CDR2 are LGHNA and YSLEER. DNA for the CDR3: TGCGCTAGCAGTTCCGGACAGGGATTCAATGAGCAGTTCTTC. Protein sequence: CASSSGQGFNEQFF.

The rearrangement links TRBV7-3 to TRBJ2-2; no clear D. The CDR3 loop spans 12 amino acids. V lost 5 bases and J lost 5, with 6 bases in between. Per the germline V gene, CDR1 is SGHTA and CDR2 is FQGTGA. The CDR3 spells CASSPNTGELFF. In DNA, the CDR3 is TGTGCCAGCAGCCCCAATACCGGGGAGCTGTTTTTT.

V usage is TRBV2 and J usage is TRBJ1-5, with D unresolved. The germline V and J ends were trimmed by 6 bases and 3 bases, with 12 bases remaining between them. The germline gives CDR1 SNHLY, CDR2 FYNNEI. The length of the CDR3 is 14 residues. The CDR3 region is CASRVSGVNQPQHF. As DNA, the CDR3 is TGTGCCAGCAGGGTGTCCGGGGTCAATCAGCCCCAGCATTTT.

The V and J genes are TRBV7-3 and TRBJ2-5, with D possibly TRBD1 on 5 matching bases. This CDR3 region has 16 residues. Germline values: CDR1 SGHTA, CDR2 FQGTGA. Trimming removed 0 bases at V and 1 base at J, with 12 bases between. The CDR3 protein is CASSLTPTAFQETQYF. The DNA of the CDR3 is TGTGCCAGCAGCTTAACCCCGACAGCCTTCCAAGAGACCCAGTACTTC.

The CDR3 DNA reads TGTGCCAGCAGCGTAGGTGGGGGTAGCGGGGCCGCTACAGATACGCAGTATTTT. Translation gives CASSVGGGSGAATDTQYF. This sequence joins TRBV9 and TRBJ2-3; TRBD2 aligns across 8 bases. Trimming removed 0 bases from V and 3 bases from J; junction bases left unmatched: 12. Germline V gene sequence: CDR1 SGDLS, CDR2 YYNGEE. The CDR3 loop spans 18 amino acids.

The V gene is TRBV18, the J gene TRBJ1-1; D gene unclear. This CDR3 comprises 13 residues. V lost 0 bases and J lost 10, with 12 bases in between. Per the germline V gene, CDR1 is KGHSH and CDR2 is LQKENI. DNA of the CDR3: TGTGCCAGCTCACCACCATCGGTTCGGGTAGCTTTCTTT. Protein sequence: CASSPPSVRVAFF.

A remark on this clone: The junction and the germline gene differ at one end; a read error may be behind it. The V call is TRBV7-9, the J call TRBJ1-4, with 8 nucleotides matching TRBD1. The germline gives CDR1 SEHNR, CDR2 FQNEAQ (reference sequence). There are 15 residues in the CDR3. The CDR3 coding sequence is TGTTCCAGCAGCTTCCCGAGGACAGGGAATGAAAAACTGTTTTTT. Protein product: CSSSFPRTGNEKLFF.

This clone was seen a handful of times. The CDR3 spells CASSYDSTNTGELFF. As DNA, the CDR3 is TGTGCCAGCAGTTACGACAGTACGAACACCGGGGAGCTGTTTTTT. The V and J genes are TRBV6-5 and TRBJ2-2; perhaps TRBD1 as D (5 bases). Germline CDR1 and CDR2: MNHEY and SVGAGI. This CDR3 spans 15 amino acids. The V gene lost 2 bases and the J gene lost 0 bases, with 7 bases spanning the gap.

The CDR3 here is CASSLQGQGGYTF. CDR3 in DNA: TGTGCCAGTAGCCTACAGGGGCAAGGTGGCTACACCTTC. The chain couples TRBV19 to TRBJ1-2; 7 bases line up with TRBD1. CDR3 length equals 13 residues. V lost 6 bases to trimming and J lost 7 bases; unmatched junction nucleotides: 8. Germline CDR1 reads LNHDA; CDR2 reads SQIVND (reference sequence).

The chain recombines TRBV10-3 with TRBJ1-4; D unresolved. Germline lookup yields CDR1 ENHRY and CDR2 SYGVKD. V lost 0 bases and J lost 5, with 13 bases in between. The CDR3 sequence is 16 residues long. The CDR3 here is CAISESITRANEKLFF. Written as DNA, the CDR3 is TGTGCCATCAGTGAGTCGATTACTAGGGCCAATGAAAAACTGTTTTTT.